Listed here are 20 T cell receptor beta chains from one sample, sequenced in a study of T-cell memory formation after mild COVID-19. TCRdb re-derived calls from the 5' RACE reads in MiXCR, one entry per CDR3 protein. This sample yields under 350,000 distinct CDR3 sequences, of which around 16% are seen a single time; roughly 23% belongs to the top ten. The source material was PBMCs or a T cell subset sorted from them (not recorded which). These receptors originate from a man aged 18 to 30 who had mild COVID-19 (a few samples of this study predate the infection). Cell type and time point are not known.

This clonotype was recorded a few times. CDR3 DNA: TGTGCCAGCAGCGAGTGGACGGGCACTGAAGCTTTCTTT. It encodes CASSEWTGTEAFF. The chain uses TRBV7-2 and TRBJ1-1; D gene ambiguous. V gave up 5 bases and J gave up 4 bases, with 11 bases separating them. This CDR3 has 13 amino acids. From germline, CDR1 is SGHTA and CDR2 FQGNSA.

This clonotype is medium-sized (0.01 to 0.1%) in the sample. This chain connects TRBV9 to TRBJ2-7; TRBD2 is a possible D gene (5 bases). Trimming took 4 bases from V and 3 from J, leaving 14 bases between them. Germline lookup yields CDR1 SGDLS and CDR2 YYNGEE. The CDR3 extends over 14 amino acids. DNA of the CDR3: TGTGCCAGCAGCTTAGCCGGGGATGACTACGAGCAGTACTTC. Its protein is CASSLAGDDYEQYF.

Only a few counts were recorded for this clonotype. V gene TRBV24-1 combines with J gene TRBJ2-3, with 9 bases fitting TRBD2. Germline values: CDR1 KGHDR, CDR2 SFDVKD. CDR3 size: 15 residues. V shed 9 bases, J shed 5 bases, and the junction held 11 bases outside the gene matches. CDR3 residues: CATSTSAGGRDTQYF. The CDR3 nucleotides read TGTGCCACCTCTACTTCAGCGGGGGGCCGAGATACGCAGTATTTT.

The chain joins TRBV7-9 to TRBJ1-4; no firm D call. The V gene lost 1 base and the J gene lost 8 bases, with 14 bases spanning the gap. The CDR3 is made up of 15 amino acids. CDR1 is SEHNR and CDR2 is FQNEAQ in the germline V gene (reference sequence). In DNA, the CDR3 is TGTGCCAGCAGCTTAGAAGTGACCTTGGAGGAAAAACTGTTTTTT. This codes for CASSLEVTLEEKLFF.

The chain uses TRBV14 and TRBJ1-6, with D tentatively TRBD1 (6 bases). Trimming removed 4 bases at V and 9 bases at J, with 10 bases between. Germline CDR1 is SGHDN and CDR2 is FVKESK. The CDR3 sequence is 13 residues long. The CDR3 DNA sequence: TGTGCCAGCAGCCTACTGGGGGCTTCACCCCTCCACTTT. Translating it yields CASSLLGASPLHF. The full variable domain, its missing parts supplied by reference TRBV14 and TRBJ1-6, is EAGVTQFPSHSVIEKGQTVTLRCDPISGHDNLYWYRRVMGKEIKFLLHFVKESKQDESGMPNNRFLAERTGGTYSTLKVQPAELEDSGVYFCASSLLGASPLHFGNGTRLTVT.

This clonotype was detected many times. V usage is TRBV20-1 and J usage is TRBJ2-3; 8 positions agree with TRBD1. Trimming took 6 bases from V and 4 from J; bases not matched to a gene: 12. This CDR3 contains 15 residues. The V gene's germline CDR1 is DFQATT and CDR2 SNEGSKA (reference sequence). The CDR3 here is CSAPMAGGGSDTQYF. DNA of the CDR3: TGCAGTGCCCCTATGGCAGGGGGCGGTTCAGATACGCAGTATTTT.

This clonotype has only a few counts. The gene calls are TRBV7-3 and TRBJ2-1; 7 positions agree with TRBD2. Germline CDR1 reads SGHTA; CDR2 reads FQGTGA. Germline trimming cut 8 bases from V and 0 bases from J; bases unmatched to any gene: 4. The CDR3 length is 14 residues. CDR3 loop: CASASGGSYNEQFF. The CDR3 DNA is TGTGCCAGCGCCTCGGGGGGCTCCTACAATGAGCAGTTCTTC.

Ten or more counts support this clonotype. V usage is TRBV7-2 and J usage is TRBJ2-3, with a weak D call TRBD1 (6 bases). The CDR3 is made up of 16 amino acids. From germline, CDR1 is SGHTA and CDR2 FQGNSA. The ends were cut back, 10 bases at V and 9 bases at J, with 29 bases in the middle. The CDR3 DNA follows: TGTGCCATCCCCTCCGAGGGTGGGACAATGGGTGGAACGCAGTATTTT. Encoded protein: CAIPSEGGTMGGTQYF.

CDR3 DNA: TGCAGTGCCGGGGAGGGCCATTATGGCTACACCTTC. Protein product: CSAGEGHYGYTF. The V call is TRBV20-1, the J call TRBJ1-2; D remains ambiguous. Germline values: CDR1 DFQATT, CDR2 SNEGSKA (reference sequence). V lost 6 bases and J lost 5, with 13 bases in between. The CDR3 sequence is 12 residues long.

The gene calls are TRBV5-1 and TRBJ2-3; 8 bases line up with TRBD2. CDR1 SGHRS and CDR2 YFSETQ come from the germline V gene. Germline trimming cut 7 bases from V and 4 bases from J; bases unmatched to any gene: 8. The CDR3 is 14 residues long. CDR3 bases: TGCGCCAGCGGGAATAGCGGGGCCCCAGATACGCAGTATTTT. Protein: CASGNSGAPDTQYF.

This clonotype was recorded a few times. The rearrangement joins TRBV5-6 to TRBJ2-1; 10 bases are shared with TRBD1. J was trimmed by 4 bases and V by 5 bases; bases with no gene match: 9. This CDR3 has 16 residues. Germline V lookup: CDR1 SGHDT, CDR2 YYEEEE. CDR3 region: CASSNRDRGPYNEQFF. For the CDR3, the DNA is TGTGCCAGCAGTAACCGGGACAGGGGCCCATACAATGAGCAGTTCTTC.

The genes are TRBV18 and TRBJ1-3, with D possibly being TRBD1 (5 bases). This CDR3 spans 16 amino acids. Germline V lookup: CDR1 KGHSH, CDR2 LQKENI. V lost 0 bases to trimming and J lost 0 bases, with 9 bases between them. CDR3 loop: CASSPPAGPSGNTIYF. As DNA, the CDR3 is TGTGCCAGCTCACCACCGGCAGGGCCCTCTGGAAACACCATATATTTT.

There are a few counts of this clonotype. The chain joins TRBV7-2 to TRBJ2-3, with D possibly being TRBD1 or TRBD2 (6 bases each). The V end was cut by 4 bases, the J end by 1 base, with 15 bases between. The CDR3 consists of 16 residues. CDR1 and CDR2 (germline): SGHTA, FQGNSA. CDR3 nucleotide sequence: TGTGCCAGCAGCTCCCGGACAGCGGGTGGCACAGATACGCAGTATTTT. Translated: CASSSRTAGGTDTQYF.

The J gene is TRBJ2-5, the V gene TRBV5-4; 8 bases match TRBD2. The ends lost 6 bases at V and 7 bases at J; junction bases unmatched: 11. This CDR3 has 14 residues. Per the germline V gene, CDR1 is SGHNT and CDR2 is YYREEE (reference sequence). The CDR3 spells CASTPMAGGRTQYF. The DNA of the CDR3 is TGTGCCAGCACCCCGATGGCGGGGGGCCGGACCCAGTACTTC.

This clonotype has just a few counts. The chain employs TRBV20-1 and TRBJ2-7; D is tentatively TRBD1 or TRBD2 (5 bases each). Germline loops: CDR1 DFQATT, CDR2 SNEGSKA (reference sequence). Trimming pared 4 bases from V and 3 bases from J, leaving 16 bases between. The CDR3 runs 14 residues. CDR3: CSANPGPTSYEQYV. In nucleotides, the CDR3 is TGCAGTGCTAATCCGGGACCGACGAGCTACGAGCAGTACGTC.

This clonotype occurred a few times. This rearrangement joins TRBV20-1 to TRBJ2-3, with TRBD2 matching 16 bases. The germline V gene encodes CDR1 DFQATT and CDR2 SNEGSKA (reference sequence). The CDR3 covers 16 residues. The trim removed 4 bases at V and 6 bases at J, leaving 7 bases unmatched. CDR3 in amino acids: CSATGTSGGAPDTQYF. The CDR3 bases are TGCAGTGCTACCGGGACTAGCGGGGGGGCTCCGGATACGCAGTATTTT.

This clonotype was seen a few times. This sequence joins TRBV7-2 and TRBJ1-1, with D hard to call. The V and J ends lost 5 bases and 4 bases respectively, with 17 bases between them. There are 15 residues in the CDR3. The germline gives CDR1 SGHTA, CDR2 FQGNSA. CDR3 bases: TGTGCCAGCAGCATGTATCCCGTGCCGGGCACTGAAGCTTTCTTT. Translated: CASSMYPVPGTEAFF.

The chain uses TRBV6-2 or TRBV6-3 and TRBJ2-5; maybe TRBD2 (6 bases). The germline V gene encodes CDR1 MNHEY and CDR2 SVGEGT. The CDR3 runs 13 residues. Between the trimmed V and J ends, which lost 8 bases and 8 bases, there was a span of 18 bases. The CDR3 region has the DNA TGTGCCAGCGAGTCTATGGCGGGGAAAACCCAGTACTTC. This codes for CASESMAGKTQYF.

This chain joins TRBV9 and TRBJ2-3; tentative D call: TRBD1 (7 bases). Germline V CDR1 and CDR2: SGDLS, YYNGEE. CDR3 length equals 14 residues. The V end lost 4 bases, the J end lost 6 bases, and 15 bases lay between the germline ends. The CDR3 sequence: CASSPRTGGDTQYF. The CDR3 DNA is TGTGCCAGCAGCCCACGGACAGGAGGGGATACGCAGTATTTT.

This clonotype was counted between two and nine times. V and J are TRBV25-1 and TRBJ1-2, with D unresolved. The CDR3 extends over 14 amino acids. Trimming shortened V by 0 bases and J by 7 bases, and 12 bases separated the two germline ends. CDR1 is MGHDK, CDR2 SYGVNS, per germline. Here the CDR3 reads CASSEYLAVGGYTF. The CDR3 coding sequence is TGTGCCAGCAGTGAATATTTGGCCGTTGGTGGCTACACCTTC.